The following is a TCR beta chain sequence with its context. The antigen remains unidentified. This record belongs to a study of T cells after posttransplantation cyclophosphamide. Study findings and constraints: After PTCy, TRB diversity resembled that of CNI/methotrexate controls. Tissue-infiltrating T cells from skin or gut overlapped little with blood T cells.

With V trimmed by 1 base and J by 3 bases, 13 bases remained unmatched. The CDR3 covers 18 residues. CDR1 is GTSNPN and CDR2 is SVGIG in the germline V gene (reference sequence). Measured with immunoSEQ multiplex PCR; TCRdb has only the in-frame clones, and not every one. The table records more than 20,000 clones, roughly 83% of them present only once. The chain links TRBV30 to TRBJ1-5; 9 bases are a match to TRBD1. The sample was PBMCs. This receptor was obtained from a woman in her fifties or sixties with a blood cancer, CMV-positive, and with a related stem cell donor. The CDR3 loop reads CAWSGRDRAMASNQPQHF. CDR3 bases: TGTGCCTGGAGTGGCCGGGACAGGGCAATGGCCTCCAATCAGCCCCAGCATTTT.